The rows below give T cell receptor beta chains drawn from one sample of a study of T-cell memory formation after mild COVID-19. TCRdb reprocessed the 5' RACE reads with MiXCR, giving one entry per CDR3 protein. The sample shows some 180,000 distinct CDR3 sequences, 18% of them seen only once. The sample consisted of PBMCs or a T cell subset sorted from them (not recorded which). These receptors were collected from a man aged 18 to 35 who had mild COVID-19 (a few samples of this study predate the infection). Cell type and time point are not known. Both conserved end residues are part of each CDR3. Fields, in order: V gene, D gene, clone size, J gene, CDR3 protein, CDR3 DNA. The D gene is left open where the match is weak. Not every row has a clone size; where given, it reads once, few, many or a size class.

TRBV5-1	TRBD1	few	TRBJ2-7	CASSFQGDIYEQYF	TGCGCCAGCAGCTTCCAGGGGGATATCTACGAGCAGTACTTC
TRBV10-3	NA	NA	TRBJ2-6	CAISDAGANVLTF	TGTGCCATCAGTGACGCTGGGGCCAACGTCCTGACTTTC
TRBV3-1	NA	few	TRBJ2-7	CASTPIPAAYYEQYF	TGTGCCAGCACCCCGATCCCAGCGGCTTATTACGAGCAGTACTTC
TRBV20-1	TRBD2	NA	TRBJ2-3	CSPSGSLDTQYF	TGCAGCCCTAGCGGGTCCCTGGATACGCAGTATTTT
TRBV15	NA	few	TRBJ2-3	CATTGAQSGTDTQYF	TGTGCCACCACTGGAGCACAGAGCGGCACAGATACGCAGTATTTT
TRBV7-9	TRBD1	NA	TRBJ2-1	CASSLVSRGLAEQFF	TGTGCCAGCAGCTTAGTGTCCAGGGGGTTGGCTGAGCAGTTCTTC
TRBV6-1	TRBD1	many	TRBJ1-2	CASTSAGPGQGAVGYTF	TGTGCCAGCACTTCCGCGGGTCCGGGACAGGGGGCTGTTGGCTACACCTTC
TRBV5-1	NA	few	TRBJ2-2	CASSLGSSGKNTGELFF	TGCGCCAGCAGCTTGGGGTCCAGCGGCAAGAACACCGGGGAGCTGTTTTTT
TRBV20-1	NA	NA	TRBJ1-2	CSASEEYGYTF	TGCAGTGCTAGTGAGGAGTATGGCTACACCTTC
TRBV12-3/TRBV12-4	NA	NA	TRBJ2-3	CASKTDSTTDTQYF	TGTGCCAGCAAAACGGACAGCACCACAGATACGCAGTATTTT
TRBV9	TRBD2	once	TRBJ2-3	CASSVVASGWAQYF	TGTGCCAGCAGCGTAGTCGCTAGCGGATGGGCGCAGTATTTT
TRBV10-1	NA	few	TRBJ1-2	CASSDTIGGYTF	TGCGCCAGCAGCGATACGATTGGGGGCTACACCTTC
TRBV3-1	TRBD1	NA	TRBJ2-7	CASSQGTGGAEQYF	TGTGCCAGCAGCCAGGGGACAGGGGGCGCTGAGCAGTACTTC
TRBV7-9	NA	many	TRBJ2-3	CASSLLGGNADTQYF	TGTGCCAGCAGCTTATTAGGGGGGAACGCAGATACGCAGTATTTT
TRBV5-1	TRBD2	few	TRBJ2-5	CASSSSGGTIQETQYF	TGCGCCAGCAGCTCCTCCGGGGGGACTATCCAAGAGACCCAGTACTTC
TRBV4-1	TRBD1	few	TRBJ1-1	CATGQGGTEAFF	TGCGCCACCGGACAGGGAGGCACTGAAGCTTTCTTT
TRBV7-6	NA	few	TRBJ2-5	CASSWDRETQYF	TGTGCCAGCAGTTGGGACCGGGAGACCCAGTACTTC
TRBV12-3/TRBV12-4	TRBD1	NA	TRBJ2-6	CASSLRSYRGPWRANVLTF	TGTGCCAGCAGTCTTAGGAGCTACAGGGGTCCTTGGCGGGCCAACGTCCTGACTTTC
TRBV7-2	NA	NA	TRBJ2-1	CASSLVTGWSNEQFF	TGTGCCAGCAGCTTAGTCACAGGGTGGTCCAATGAGCAGTTCTTC
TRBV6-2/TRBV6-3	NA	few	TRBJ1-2	CASSYEAGLGYTF	TGTGCCAGCAGTTACGAAGCGGGGCTTGGCTACACCTTC
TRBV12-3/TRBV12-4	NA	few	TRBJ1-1	CASSLRVTAREAFF	TGTGCCAGCAGTTTAAGGGTGACGGCTCGTGAAGCTTTCTTT
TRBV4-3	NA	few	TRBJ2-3	CASSQDREATDTQYF	TGCGCCAGCAGCCAAGATCGAGAAGCCACAGATACGCAGTATTTT
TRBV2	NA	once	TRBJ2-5	CASSEGNGETQYF	TGTGCCAGCAGTGAAGGGAATGGGGAGACCCAGTACTTC
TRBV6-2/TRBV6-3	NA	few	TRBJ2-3	CASRVRVLADTQYF	TGTGCCAGCAGGGTAAGGGTGTTGGCAGATACGCAGTATTTT
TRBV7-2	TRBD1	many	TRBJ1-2	CASSLTGTAYGYTF	TGTGCCAGCAGCCTAACCGGGACAGCCTATGGCTACACCTTC
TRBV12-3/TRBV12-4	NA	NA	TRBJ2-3	CASSFEFTDTQYF	TGTGCCAGCAGTTTTGAGTTCACAGATACGCAGTATTTT
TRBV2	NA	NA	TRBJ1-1	CASSAEGNTEAFF	TGTGCCAGCAGCGCTGAGGGGAACACTGAAGCTTTCTTT
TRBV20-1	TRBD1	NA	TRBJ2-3	CSAVRGQGSSDTQYF	TGCAGTGCTGTGCGGGGACAGGGAAGTTCGGATACGCAGTATTTT
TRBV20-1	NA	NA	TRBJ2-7	CSARPAGATYEQYF	TGCAGTGCTAGACCGGCCGGAGCTACCTACGAGCAGTACTTC
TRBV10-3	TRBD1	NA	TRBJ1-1	CAISGGTGNTEAFF	TGTGCCATCAGTGGGGGGACAGGGAACACTGAAGCTTTCTTT
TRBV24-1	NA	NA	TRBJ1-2	CATSDSRGRFYGYTF	TGTGCCACCAGTGATTCCCGGGGGCGCTTCTATGGCTACACCTTC
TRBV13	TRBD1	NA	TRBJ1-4	CASSPGQRNEKLFF	TGTGCCAGCAGCCCGGGACAGCGTAATGAAAAACTGTTTTTT
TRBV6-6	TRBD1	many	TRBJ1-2	CAISVGGDGYTF	TGTGCCATCTCCGTAGGGGGCGATGGCTACACCTTC
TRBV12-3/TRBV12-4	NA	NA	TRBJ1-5	CASSLRVLGQPQHF	TGTGCCAGCAGTTTAAGGGTGTTGGGTCAGCCCCAGCATTTT
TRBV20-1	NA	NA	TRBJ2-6	CSADNRYSGANVLTF	TGCAGTGCAGACAACCGATATTCTGGGGCCAACGTCCTGACTTTC
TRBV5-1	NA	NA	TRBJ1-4	CASSSRPQGATNEKLFF	TGCGCCAGCAGCTCGAGACCCCAAGGAGCAACTAATGAAAAACTGTTTTTT
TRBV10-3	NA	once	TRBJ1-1	CAISRKGMNTEAFF	TGTGCCATCAGCCGAAAGGGGATGAACACTGAAGCTTTCTTT
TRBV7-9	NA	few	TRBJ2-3	CASRLSSGTDTQYF	TGTGCCAGTAGGCTCAGCTCCGGCACAGATACGCAGTATTTT
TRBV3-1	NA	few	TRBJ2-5	CASSLGYSRETQYF	TGTGCCAGCAGCCTGGGTTATAGCAGGGAGACCCAGTACTTC
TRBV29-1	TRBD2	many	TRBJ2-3	CSVGGLAGFSSTDTQYF	TGCAGCGTGGGGGGACTAGCGGGGTTCTCTAGCACAGATACGCAGTATTTT
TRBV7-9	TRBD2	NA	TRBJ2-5	CASSSGLADQETQYF	TGTGCCAGCAGCTCGGGACTAGCGGACCAAGAGACCCAGTACTTC
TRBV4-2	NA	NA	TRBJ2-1	CASSHPGTLYNEQFF	TGTGCCAGCAGCCACCCGGGGACTCTCTACAATGAGCAGTTCTTC
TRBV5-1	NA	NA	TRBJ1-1	CASSLGWGSEAEAFF	TGCGCCAGCAGCTTGGGATGGGGGTCGGAGGCTGAAGCTTTCTTT